The 32 T cell receptor beta chains presented below share a single source sample, sequenced in a study of graft-versus-host responses after intestinal transplantation (dated by TCRdb to the early 2020s). Their specific antigens are unknown. According to the study, the label for this sample's time point signals: cells obtained before transplantation from donor or recipient. Library preparation used the immunoSEQ multiplex PCR assay. The table was pulled from immuneACCESS by TCRdb, which kept in-frame rearrangements only. Such tables lose some clones; where checked, under half of the loss comes from unresolved V genes, and the rest has no known cause. Within this sample are around 100,000 clones, with around nine tenths of them counted one time only. The ten largest clonotypes hold roughly 0.23% of the sample. The source material was unstimulated CD4+ T cells sorted from spleen or lymph node cells, sampled before transplant. The origin of the receptors is a human donor who was the organ donor for an intestinal transplant.

This chain connects TRBV29-1 to TRBJ2-6, with D unclear. The CDR3 totals 13 residues. Trimming took off 4 bases at V and 0 bases at J, with 4 bases between the two ends. The V gene's germline CDR1 is SQVTM and CDR2 ANQGSEA. CDR3 sequence reads: CSVGSSGANVLTF. CDR3 nucleotides: TGCAGCGTTGGGAGCTCTGGGGCCAACGTCCTGACTTTC.

The rearrangement links TRBV19 to TRBJ2-1; 9 bases match TRBD2. V dropped 8 bases and J dropped 7; count of bases not matched to a gene: 15. CDR1 LNHDA and CDR2 SQIVND come from the germline V gene (reference sequence). This CDR3 has 16 amino acids. The CDR3 region has the DNA TGTGCCAGTTCCCGCCCGGGACTAGCCCTTCGGAATGAGCAGTTCTTC. Translation: CASSRPGLALRNEQFF.

V and J are TRBV19 and TRBJ2-5, with D unresolved. The assigned J gene may be wrong: the sequence end matches TRBJ2-7 better. The germline V gene encodes CDR1 LNHDA and CDR2 SQIVND (reference sequence). The CDR3 runs to 14 residues. The CDR3 region is CASSADTFNYEQYF. CDR3 DNA sequence: TGTGCCAGTAGTGCCGACACCTTCAACTACGAGCAGTACTTC.

This clone was observed a single time. The V and J genes are TRBV4-2 and TRBJ2-1; TRBD2 aligns across 16 bases. The germline V gene has CDR1 LGHNA and CDR2 YNFKEQ. The J segment lost 5 bases and the V segment lost 3 bases, leaving 4 bases of the junction unmatched. CDR3 length: 17 amino acids. The CDR3 loop is CASSHLGLAGGNNEQFF. As DNA, the CDR3 is TGTGCCAGCAGCCACTTGGGACTAGCGGGAGGGAACAATGAGCAGTTCTTC.

This chain links TRBV6-5 with TRBJ1-4; TRBD1 matches 9 bases. Germline trimming cut 10 bases from V and 7 bases from J; bases unmatched to any gene: 10. The CDR3 has 14 amino acids. Germline CDR1 is MNHEY and CDR2 is SVGAGI. CDR3 DNA: TGTGCCACCGCATGGGACAGGGTTGGTGAAAAACTGTTTTTT. As protein: CATAWDRVGEKLFF.

The chain couples TRBV14 to TRBJ2-7; D unclear. With 6 bases removed from V and 6 bases from J, the gap between germline ends came to 24 bases. The CDR3 length is 16 residues. CDR1 is SGHDN, CDR2 FVKESK, per germline. CDR3 DNA: TGTGCCAGCAGAACCCTAGTGAGGAGTGATCTAGGCGAGCAGTACTTC. Translation gives CASRTLVRSDLGEQYF. Together with reference TRBV14 and TRBJ2-7, the CDR3 gives the full variable domain: EAGVTQFPSHSVIEKGQTVTLRCDPISGHDNLYWYRRVMGKEIKFLLHFVKESKQDESGMPNNRFLAERTGGTYSTLKVQPAELEDSGVYFCASRTLVRSDLGEQYFGPGTRLTVT.

This chain connects TRBV4-2 to TRBJ2-5, with 8 bases aligning to TRBD2. V lost 5 bases, J lost 0 bases, and 5 bases stayed unmatched. Germline lookup yields CDR1 LGHNA and CDR2 YNFKEQ. This CDR3 spans 15 amino acids. As DNA, the CDR3 is TGTGCCAGCAGCTCCCGGGGGGGGAACCAAGAGACCCAGTACTTC. It encodes CASSSRGGNQETQYF.

This clone has only one observation. The rearrangement uses TRBV9 and TRBJ2-7; 10 positions match TRBD2. The CDR3 has 14 amino acids. V dropped 4 bases and J dropped 6; count of bases not matched to a gene: 7. Looked up from germline, CDR1 is SGDLS and CDR2 is YYNGEE. CDR3 DNA sequence: TGTGCCAGCAGCCCTCTAGCGGGAGATGGCGAGCAGTACTTC. It codes for CASSPLAGDGEQYF.

The chain employs TRBV13 and TRBJ1-1, with D unresolved. Trimming shortened V by 10 bases and J by 0 bases, and 9 bases separated the two germline ends. CDR1 and CDR2 (germline): PRHDT, FYEKMQ (reference sequence). The CDR3 is 12 amino acids. In DNA form, the CDR3 reads TGTGCCACCGGACTGTTGAACACTGAAGCTTTCTTT. Its protein product is CATGLLNTEAFF.

The chain has TRBV19 and TRBJ2-1; 12 bases line up with TRBD2. The CDR3 sequence is 14 residues long. Germline CDR1 is LNHDA and CDR2 is SQIVND (reference sequence). With V trimmed by 3 bases and J by 6 bases, 0 bases remained unmatched. CDR3 in DNA: TGTGCCAGTAGTATGGGACTAGCGGGCAATGAGCAGTTCTTC. This encodes CASSMGLAGNEQFF.

V usage is TRBV10-3 and J usage is TRBJ2-1, with D unclear. CDR3 size: 12 residues. The germline V gene has CDR1 ENHRY and CDR2 SYGVKD. Trimming removed 10 bases at V and 4 bases at J, with 11 bases between. The CDR3 here is CATCDGYNEQFF. The CDR3 DNA sequence: TGTGCCACTTGCGACGGGTACAATGAGCAGTTCTTC.

This chain uses TRBV5-1 with TRBJ2-3, with D unclear. The CDR3 length is 15 residues. Trimming pared 7 bases from V and 0 bases from J, leaving 15 bases between. In germline, CDR1 is SGHRS, CDR2 YFSETQ. The CDR3 sequence is CASWALGGSTDTQYF. The CDR3 nucleotides read TGCGCCAGCTGGGCGCTTGGCGGTAGCACAGATACGCAGTATTTT. The full variable domain, its missing parts supplied by reference TRBV5-1 and TRBJ2-3, is KAGVTQTPRYLIKTRGQQVTLSCSPISGHRSVSWYQQTPGQGLQFLFEYFSETQRNKGNFPGRFSGRQFSNSRSEMNVSTLELGDSALYLCASWALGGSTDTQYFGPGTRLTVL.

The chain links TRBV7-2 to TRBJ2-7; 10 bases match TRBD2. The trim removed 8 bases at V and 2 bases at J, leaving 6 bases unmatched. This CDR3 comprises 14 residues. Germline V CDR1 and CDR2: SGHTA, FQGNSA. The CDR3 sequence is CASSWGLATYEQYF. DNA of the CDR3: TGTGCCAGCTCCTGGGGACTAGCGACCTACGAGCAGTACTTC.

The chain employs TRBV6-6 and TRBJ1-1; maybe TRBD1 (5 bases). The CDR3 loop spans 15 amino acids. Trimming stripped 0 bases from V and 4 bases from J, with 12 bases between. Germline loops: CDR1 MNHNY, CDR2 SVGAGI (reference sequence). This CDR3 reads CASSYSGGRVTEAFF. DNA of the CDR3: TGTGCCAGCAGTTACTCGGGGGGTAGGGTCACTGAAGCTTTCTTT.

This clone was seen a few times. The gene calls are TRBV5-6 and TRBJ2-7, with no clear D. V was clipped by 4 bases and J by 2 bases, with 13 bases between them. Germline-derived CDR1 and CDR2 are SGHDT and YYEEEE. This CDR3 is 14 amino acids long. CDR3 protein: CASSHLYSPYEQYF. The DNA for the CDR3 is TGTGCCAGCAGCCACCTATACTCCCCCTACGAGCAGTACTTC.

V gene TRBV7-2 combines with J gene TRBJ2-2, with 9 bases lining up with TRBD2. The ends lost 5 bases at V and 6 bases at J; junction bases unmatched: 10. This CDR3 spans 16 amino acids. CDR1 is SGHTA, CDR2 FQGNSA, per germline. This CDR3 is CASSLAGGRGAGELFF. CDR3 sequence (DNA): TGTGCCAGCAGCCTCGCGGGCGGGAGGGGGGCCGGGGAGCTGTTTTTT.

The CDR3 loop is CASSALGAEGYEQYF. CDR3 sequence (DNA): TGTGCCAGCAGCGCCTTGGGGGCGGAGGGGTACGAGCAGTACTTC. This chain connects TRBV2 to TRBJ2-7; D tentatively fits TRBD1 or TRBD2 (6 bases each). Trimming pared 6 bases from V and 4 bases from J, leaving 19 bases between. Germline CDR1 SNHLY, CDR2 FYNNEI. The CDR3 totals 15 residues.

J is TRBJ1-5 and V is TRBV2; D is undetermined. There are 13 residues in the CDR3. Trimming pared 6 bases from V and 0 bases from J, leaving 6 bases between. CDR1 SNHLY and CDR2 FYNNEI come from the germline V gene. The CDR3, as DNA: TGTGCCAGCAGCGGATATAGCAATCAGCCCCAGCATTTT. Translated: CASSGYSNQPQHF.

This sequence joins TRBV18 and TRBJ1-1, with 9 positions matching TRBD1. Unmatched junction bases numbered 15, after V lost 6 bases and J lost 10 bases. This CDR3 comprises 15 residues. Germline V gives CDR1 KGHSH, CDR2 LQKENI. For the CDR3, the DNA is TGTGCCAGCTCTTACACCATCGGGACAGGGCACGGAGCTTTCTTT. The encoded protein is CASSYTIGTGHGAFF.

This rearrangement joins TRBV7-2 to TRBJ1-2, with TRBD1 matching over 12 bases. The V gene end was trimmed by 2 bases and the J gene end by 5 bases; junction bases not matched to a gene: 3. Germline V gene data show CDR1 as SGHTA and CDR2 as FQGNSA. The CDR3 has 15 residues. The CDR3 reads CASSLKGQGAYGYTF. The CDR3 DNA sequence: TGTGCCAGCAGCTTAAAGGGACAGGGGGCTTATGGCTACACCTTC.

This clone showed up just once. The CDR3 bases are TGCGCCAGCAGCCAAGGCCGTTCTAGCGACCAAGAGACCCAGTACTTC. This codes for CASSQGRSSDQETQYF. The rearrangement joins TRBV4-1 to TRBJ2-5, with D possibly being TRBD2 (6 bases). From germline, CDR1 is MGHRA and CDR2 YSYEKL. The germline V and J ends were trimmed by 1 base and 0 bases, with 12 bases remaining between them. CDR3 length equals 16 residues.

V gene TRBV6-4 combines with J gene TRBJ2-7, with D perhaps matching TRBD2 (5 bases). V was trimmed by 2 bases and J by 4 bases, leaving 21 bases between them. The CDR3 extends over 17 amino acids. In germline, CDR1 is MRHNA, CDR2 SNTAGT. CDR3 DNA: TGTGCCAGCAGTGACGAGGGATTGACCATATGGGTATACGAGCAGTACTTC. This translates into CASSDEGLTIWVYEQYF.

The chain couples TRBV6-5 to TRBJ1-5; a weak D match, TRBD1 (5 bases). The length of the CDR3 is 13 residues. Germline values: CDR1 MNHEY, CDR2 SVGAGI. The ends were cut back, 5 bases at V and 3 bases at J, with 8 bases in the middle. The CDR3 DNA sequence: TGTGCCAGCAGTAGGGGAGTCAATCAGCCCCAGCATTTT. Protein sequence: CASSRGVNQPQHF.

The chain joins TRBV13 to TRBJ2-1; the D gene is possibly TRBD2 (6 bases). Trimming stripped 4 bases from V and 5 bases from J, with 27 bases between. The CDR3 totals 19 residues. CDR1 PRHDT and CDR2 FYEKMQ come from the germline V gene (reference sequence). The DNA for the CDR3 is TGTGCCAGCAGCTACTCTAGCGTTCCGGGGCGGGGAGAGGACAATGAGCAGTTCTTC. Translated: CASSYSSVPGRGEDNEQFF.

The chain links TRBV27 to TRBJ2-2, with D uncertain. V was cut by 6 bases and J by 2 bases, with 10 bases left in between. The length of the CDR3 is 14 residues. The germline gives CDR1 MNHEY, CDR2 SMNVEV (reference sequence). In nucleotides, the CDR3 is TGTGCCAGCAGGACGGACCGTAACACCGGGGAGCTGTTTTTT. Amino acids: CASRTDRNTGELFF.

The rearrangement joins TRBV4-1 to TRBJ2-3; TRBD2 agrees at 11 bases. Trimming at V came to 0 bases and at J to 8 bases, leaving 13 bases not matched to a gene. The length of the CDR3 is 18 residues. The germline gives CDR1 MGHRA, CDR2 YSYEKL. The CDR3 DNA reads as TGCGCCAGCAGCCAAGATACGAAGGCTAGCGGGAGGCGGGGTACGCAGTATTTT. Protein sequence: CASSQDTKASGRRGTQYF.

The rearrangement uses TRBV4-2 and TRBJ1-4; the D is unclear. V was pared by 1 base and J by 0 bases, with 12 bases between. Germline CDR1 LGHNA, CDR2 YNFKEQ. CDR3 length equals 17 residues. CDR3 sequence (DNA): TGTGCCAGCAGCCAAGGCGGATTTGTTGCAACTAATGAAAAACTGTTTTTT. Translation gives CASSQGGFVATNEKLFF.

The chain joins TRBV6-6 to TRBJ2-1, with a tentative D call TRBD2 (6 bases). The CDR3 is 16 amino acids. Germline CDR1 MNHNY, CDR2 SVGAGI (reference sequence). Trimming removed 2 bases at V and 4 bases at J, with 15 bases between. The chain's CDR3 is CASSYRGLHHYNEQFF. Written as DNA, the CDR3 is TGTGCCAGCAGTTACAGGGGACTCCATCATTACAATGAGCAGTTCTTC.

The rearrangement joins TRBV7-2 to TRBJ2-7, with D unclear. The V gene's germline CDR1 is SGHTA and CDR2 FQGNSA. The CDR3 totals 16 residues. Trimming removed 1 base at V and 4 bases at J, with 17 bases between. CDR3 protein: CASSLGVSRKLYEQYF. The CDR3 DNA follows: TGTGCCAGCAGCTTAGGGGTTAGTAGGAAACTTTACGAGCAGTACTTC.

In this sample, this clone turned up once. V is TRBV29-1 and J is TRBJ2-5; 13 bases are shared with TRBD2. The CDR3 spans 15 residues. Germline CDR1 is SQVTM and CDR2 is ANQGSEA. Losses at the gene ends were 5 bases for V and 5 bases for J; bases not matched to a gene: 8. CDR3 bases: TGCAGCGTTTCCCGGACTAGCGGGAGATTGGAGACCCAGTACTTC. Encoded protein: CSVSRTSGRLETQYF.

In regard to this clone: The junction departs from germline at one end; a sequencing error may be responsible. The chain links TRBV18 to TRBJ2-7, with 9 bases matching TRBD1. This CDR3 spans 14 amino acids. The germline gives CDR1 KGHSH, CDR2 LQKENI. CDR3 in amino acids: CASSPRTGVYERYF. In DNA, the CDR3 is TGTGCCAGCTCACCAAGGACAGGGGTTTACGAGCGGTACTTC.

This clone was seen a handful of times. In DNA, the CDR3 is TGTGCCAGCAGTTACGATATGGGGGACTATGGCTACACCTTC. Protein product: CASSYDMGDYGYTF. The V gene is TRBV6-6, the J gene TRBJ1-2; a possible D gene is TRBD1 (5 bases). The germline CDR1 and CDR2 sequences are MNHNY and SVGAGI (reference sequence). V lost 2 bases to trimming and J lost 3 bases, with 10 bases between them. This CDR3 region has 14 residues.